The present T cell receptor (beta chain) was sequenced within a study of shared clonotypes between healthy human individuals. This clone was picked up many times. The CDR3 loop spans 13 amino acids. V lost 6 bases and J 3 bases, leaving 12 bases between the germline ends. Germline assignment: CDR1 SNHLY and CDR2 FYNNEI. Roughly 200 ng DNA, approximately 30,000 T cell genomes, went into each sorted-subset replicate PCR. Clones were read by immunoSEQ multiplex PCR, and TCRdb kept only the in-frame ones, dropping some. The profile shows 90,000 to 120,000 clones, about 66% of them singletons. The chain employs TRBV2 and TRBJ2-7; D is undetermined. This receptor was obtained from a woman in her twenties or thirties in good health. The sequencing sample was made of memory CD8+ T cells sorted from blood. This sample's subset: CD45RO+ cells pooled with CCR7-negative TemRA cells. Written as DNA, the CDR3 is TGTGCCAGCAGCATAACCCTAGGCTACGAGCAGTACTTC. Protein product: CASSITLGYEQYF.